This is a list of T cell receptor beta chains from one sample in a study of CD8+CD57+ T cells in acquired aplastic anemia. TCRdb re-called the reads with MiXCR, one entry per CDR3 protein. The sample lists around 200,000 distinct CDR3 sequences; about 60% were seen once. Source material: sorted CD4+, CD8+, or CD8+CD57+ T cells (not recorded which) from PBMCs. The receptors were gathered from a human donor with aplastic anemia. Both conserved end residues are part of each CDR3. A D gene is named only where the DNA matches it firmly. Rows give clone size only sometimes, using once, few, many, or a class for an expanded clone.

>.|TRBJ2-7|TRBV10-2|.
CASSQSGSYEQCF
TGCGCCAGCAGCCAGTCGGGGTCCTACGAGCAGTGCTTC
>.|TRBJ2-7|TRBV12-3/TRBV12-4|.
CASSDGTISSTYEQYF
TGTGCCAGCAGTGATGGGACGATCTCATCAACCTACGAGCAGTACTTC
>TRBD2|TRBJ2-1|TRBV10-1|.
CASSAVLAGGEQFF
TGCGCCAGCAGTGCAGTACTAGCGGGAGGTGAGCAGTTCTTC
>TRBD1|TRBJ1-1|TRBV7-9|.
CASSLPRDSHRNTEAFF
TGTGCCAGCAGCTTACCGCGGGACAGCCACCGGAACACTGAAGCTTTCTTT
>TRBD1|TRBJ1-1|TRBV5-1|once
CASGSLQGRTEAFF
TGCGCCAGCGGCTCCCTACAGGGGCGCACTGAAGCTTTCTTT
>.|TRBJ2-7|TRBV2|.
CASRFPRGGAPYEQYF
TGTGCCAGCAGATTCCCGCGAGGCGGGGCGCCCTACGAGCAGTACTTC
>.|TRBJ2-2|TRBV7-8|once
CAREGKAGELFF
TGTGCCAGGGAGGGAAAAGCCGGGGAGCTGTTTTTT
>TRBD1|TRBJ2-3|TRBV6-5|.
CASRQWTGTQYF
TGTGCCAGCAGACAGTGGACAGGCACGCAGTATTTT
>.|TRBJ2-1|TRBV9|.
CASSVAGDEQFF
TGTGCCAGCAGCGTAGCAGGGGATGAGCAGTTCTTC
>TRBD2|TRBJ2-3|TRBV2|.
CASGGTSGGLMDTQYF
TGTGCCAGCGGGGGGACTAGCGGGGGGCTTATGGATACGCAGTATTTT
>.|TRBJ2-7|TRBV20-1|many
CSARDVERNYEQYF
TGCAGTGCTAGAGATGTTGAGCGGAACTACGAGCAGTACTTC
>TRBD1|TRBJ1-2|TRBV19|.
CASSILPGQAKIGYTF
TGTGCCAGTAGTATTCTTCCGGGACAGGCGAAGATTGGCTACACCTTC
>.|TRBJ2-3|TRBV7-3|few
CASSLLGGDTQYF
TGTGCCAGCAGCTTACTGGGAGGAGATACGCAGTATTTT
>.|TRBJ1-3|TRBV14|large
CASSQEGRADTIYF
TGTGCCAGCAGCCAAGAGGGACGGGCGGACACCATATATTTT
>.|TRBJ2-3|TRBV24-1|.
CATSDFALRDGTDTQYF
TGTGCCACCAGTGATTTTGCCCTCCGGGATGGCACAGATACGCAGTATTTT
>.|TRBJ1-6|TRBV12-3/TRBV12-4|few
CASSESIYAPLHF
TGTGCCAGCAGTGAATCCATTTATGCACCCCTCCACTTT
>.|TRBJ2-7|TRBV10-2|.
CASSEWETGDYEQYF
TGCGCCAGCAGTGAATGGGAGACAGGAGACTACGAGCAGTACTTC